Listed below are T cell receptor beta chains from one sample, sequenced in a study of molecular identifiers for immune sequencing clone quantification. TCRdb re-called the PCR reads through MiXCR, storing one row per CDR3 protein. The sample lists just under 650,000 distinct CDR3 sequences, just under 20% occurring once. Input material: naive CD8+ T cells from blood, with Jurkat cell RNA spiked in. These receptors came from a human donor in good health. Some libraries in this study had Jurkat cell RNA spiked in. Each CDR3 is given with its conserved first and last residue. D genes are given only for firm matches. Only part of the rows carry a size: once, few, many, or a class if the clone is expanded.

d_call,v_call,j_call,clone_size,cdr3_aa,cdr3_nt
NA,TRBV28,TRBJ1-5,many,CASSSVSEQPQHF,TGTGCCAGCAGTTCCGTCTCGGAGCAGCCCCAGCATTTT
NA,TRBV7-9,TRBJ1-1,many,CASSLSVRAEAFF,TGTGCCAGCAGCTTGAGTGTTCGGGCTGAAGCTTTCTTT
NA,TRBV5-1,TRBJ2-2,many,CASSTPPGTSNTGELFF,TGCGCCAGCAGCACCCCGCCCGGGACGTCGAACACCGGGGAGCTGTTTTTT
TRBD2,TRBV20-1,TRBJ2-7,many,CSAPTGAGVYEQYF,TGCAGTGCCCCCACTGGGGCGGGAGTATACGAGCAGTACTTC
TRBD1,TRBV18,TRBJ2-7,many,CASSPPPGDRGPGQYF,TGTGCCAGCTCACCTCCGCCAGGTGACAGGGGGCCCGGGCAGTACTTC
NA,TRBV7-3,TRBJ2-3,NA,CASSPSGPSTDTQYF,TGTGCCAGCAGCCCGAGCGGACCTAGCACAGATACGCAGTATTTT
NA,TRBV30,TRBJ1-1,many,CAWSPAGTPQVGAEAFF,TGTGCCTGGAGTCCGGCGGGTACACCCCAGGTCGGCGCTGAAGCTTTCTTT
NA,TRBV28,TRBJ1-1,many,CASSTPTGPNTEAFF,TGTGCCAGCAGTACCCCGACAGGACCTAACACTGAAGCTTTCTTT
TRBD2,TRBV6-6,TRBJ2-6,many,CASSLGIAGVGANVLTF,TGTGCCAGCAGTTTGGGAATAGCGGGAGTTGGGGCCAACGTCCTGACTTTC
TRBD2,TRBV7-6,TRBJ2-1,few,CASSLVFSGMAFF,TGTGCCAGCAGCTTAGTTTTTAGCGGGATGGCGTTCTTC
NA,TRBV4-3,TRBJ2-7,many,CASGERAGVMVYEQYF,TGCGCCAGCGGGGAAAGGGCCGGTGTTATGGTATACGAGCAGTACTTC
NA,TRBV18,TRBJ1-4,few,CASSPSGAPNEKLFF,TGTGCCAGCTCACCATCGGGGGCGCCTAATGAAAAACTGTTTTTT
NA,TRBV14,TRBJ2-7,NA,CASSQGRIRTYEQYF,TGTGCCAGCAGCCAAGGTAGGATACGGACCTACGAGCAGTACTTC
NA,TRBV19,TRBJ2-7,few,CASGWGYEQYF,TGTGCCTCCGGTTGGGGCTACGAGCAGTACTTC
NA,TRBV30,TRBJ2-7,NA,CSWSDDPGGGSSEQYF,TGTTCCTGGAGTGACGACCCCGGAGGGGGCTCGTCCGAGCAGTACTTC
TRBD2,TRBV3-1,TRBJ2-3,NA,CASSQTRLAGGTDTQYF,TGTGCCAGCAGCCAAACAAGACTAGCGGGAGGTACAGATACGCAGTATTTT
NA,TRBV9,TRBJ1-5,NA,CASSTQDRYSNQPQHF,TGTGCCAGCAGCACCCAAGACCGGTATAGCAATCAGCCCCAGCATTTT
NA,TRBV11-2,TRBJ1-5,NA,CASSLGDPPRKSNQPQHF,TGTGCCAGCAGCTTGGGGGACCCCCCCAGGAAGAGCAATCAGCCCCAGCATTTT
NA,TRBV5-1,TRBJ2-7,many,CASSSDQGTGYEQYF,TGCGCCAGCTCATCAGATCAGGGTACCGGCTACGAGCAGTACTTC
NA,TRBV7-9,TRBJ2-1,few,CASSPRGNPYNEQFF,TGTGCCAGCAGCCCTAGGGGTAACCCCTACAATGAGCAGTTCTTC
NA,TRBV7-9,TRBJ2-7,NA,CASSREQGLSYEQYF,TGTGCCAGCAGCCGGGAACAGGGCCTCTCCTACGAGCAGTACTTC
NA,TRBV7-6,TRBJ2-5,NA,CAGSLSLYQETQYF,TGTGCCGGCAGCTTATCGCTATACCAAGAGACCCAGTACTTC
TRBD1,TRBV29-1,TRBJ2-2,many,CSVEDHGTGVTGELFF,TGCAGCGTTGAAGATCACGGGACAGGGGTGACCGGGGAGCTGTTTTTT
NA,TRBV10-3,TRBJ2-2,few,CAISEPSTGELFF,TGTGCCATCAGTGAACCTAGTACCGGGGAGCTGTTTTTT
NA,TRBV5-1,TRBJ1-1,many,CASSLEAGFTEAFF,TGCGCCAGCAGCTTGGAGGCGGGTTTTACTGAAGCTTTCTTT
NA,TRBV27,TRBJ1-1,many,CASSFPGGEAFF,TGTGCCAGCAGTTTTCCCGGCGGGGAAGCTTTCTTT
NA,TRBV5-8,TRBJ2-1,many,CASSLGVRAAYNEQFF,TGTGCCAGCAGCTTGGGCGTTCGGGCAGCCTACAATGAGCAGTTCTTC
NA,TRBV13,TRBJ1-1,many,CASSLLPRSEAFF,TGTGCCAGCAGCTTACTCCCCCGCTCTGAAGCTTTCTTT
NA,TRBV29-1,TRBJ2-1,few,CSVDLKDSLSYNEQFF,TGCAGCGTTGATCTAAAGGACAGTCTCTCCTACAATGAGCAGTTCTTC
TRBD2,TRBV10-3,TRBJ2-3,many,CATKSGTSGVDTQYF,TGTGCCACCAAATCCGGGACTAGCGGGGTTGATACGCAGTATTTT
TRBD1,TRBV9,TRBJ2-7,NA,CASSGRTGGLAIEQYF,TGTGCCAGCAGCGGCCGGACAGGGGGCCTGGCGATCGAGCAGTACTTC
TRBD2,TRBV11-2,TRBJ2-2,NA,CASGLYFYTSVVTGELFF,TGTGCCAGCGGCTTATATTTTTATACTAGCGTGGTCACCGGGGAGCTGTTTTTT
TRBD2,TRBV7-2,TRBJ2-3,many,CASSERLAGDTDTQYF,TGTGCCAGCAGCGAAAGACTAGCGGGAGACACAGATACGCAGTATTTT
TRBD2,TRBV19,TRBJ2-3,NA,CATGLAGGADTQYF,TGTGCCACGGGACTAGCGGGAGGGGCAGATACGCAGTATTTT
NA,TRBV7-2,TRBJ2-7,many,CASSEWGRTYEQYF,TGTGCCAGCAGCGAATGGGGCAGAACCTACGAGCAGTACTTC
TRBD1,TRBV6-2/TRBV6-3,TRBJ2-1,few,CASSLGQGRFF,TGTGCCAGCAGTTTGGGACAGGGCCGGTTCTTC
NA,TRBV6-5,TRBJ2-7,many,CASSLTGYVLSNEQYF,TGTGCCAGCAGTTTAACAGGGTACGTCCTATCGAACGAGCAGTACTTC
TRBD2,TRBV4-1,TRBJ2-2,few,CASGLAGGGAVTGELFF,TGCGCCAGCGGACTCGCGGGCGGGGGGGCGGTCACCGGGGAGCTGTTTTTT
TRBD2,TRBV27,TRBJ2-1,few,CASSPIAGGNNEQFF,TGTGCCAGCAGTCCGATAGCGGGAGGAAACAATGAGCAGTTCTTC
TRBD1,TRBV2,TRBJ1-4,NA,CASRVVGQGFGKLFF,TGTGCCAGCAGGGTTGTTGGACAGGGGTTCGGAAAACTGTTTTTT
NA,TRBV20-1,TRBJ1-1,many,CSASDRMHTEAFF,TGCAGTGCTAGCGACCGAATGCACACTGAAGCTTTCTTT
TRBD1,TRBV6-6,TRBJ2-1,few,CASSYIGQGAYDEQFF,TGTGCCAGCAGTTACATCGGACAGGGCGCGTACGATGAGCAGTTCTTC
NA,TRBV24-1,TRBJ2-5,NA,CATSDFYQETQYF,TGTGCCACCAGTGATTTTTACCAAGAGACCCAGTACTTC
TRBD2,TRBV6-5,TRBJ2-1,NA,CASSYSKASGRLLYNEQFF,TGTGCCAGCAGTTACTCGAAGGCTAGCGGGAGGCTTCTGTACAATGAGCAGTTCTTC
NA,TRBV28,TRBJ1-1,NA,CASSFPRSGGSTEAFF,TGTGCCAGCAGTTTCCCCAGATCGGGGGGATCCACTGAAGCTTTCTTT
TRBD1,TRBV30,TRBJ1-6,many,CAWSDRDNSPLHF,TGTGCCTGGTCGGACAGGGACAATTCACCCCTCCACTTT
NA,TRBV3-1,TRBJ2-7,many,CASSQDSTRYEQYF,TGTGCCAGCAGCCAAGATAGTACCCGCTACGAGCAGTACTTC
TRBD2,TRBV7-9,TRBJ2-2,few,CASSLGTSGLYGELFF,TGTGCCAGCAGCTTAGGGACTAGCGGGCTTTACGGGGAGCTGTTTTTT
TRBD2,TRBV2,TRBJ2-1,many,CASPDSGLAGRDEQFF,TGTGCCAGCCCAGATTCTGGGCTAGCGGGAAGGGATGAGCAGTTCTTC
NA,TRBV6-5,TRBJ1-1,NA,CASSYTQGNTEAFF,TGTGCCAGCAGTTACACTCAGGGGAACACTGAAGCTTTCTTT
NA,TRBV6-2/TRBV6-3,TRBJ2-1,NA,CASSTQAVPSYNEQFF,TGTGCCAGCAGTACCCAGGCGGTACCCTCCTACAATGAGCAGTTCTTC
NA,TRBV27,TRBJ2-3,many,CASSNADTQYF,TGTGCCAGCAGTAATGCAGATACGCAGTATTTT
NA,TRBV6-1,TRBJ2-7,few,CATSPGAPYEQYF,TGTGCCACCTCTCCAGGCGCCCCCTACGAGCAGTACTTC
NA,TRBV7-2,TRBJ2-7,many,CASSLDVGRAYEQYF,TGTGCCAGCAGCTTAGACGTGGGCAGGGCCTACGAGCAGTACTTC
NA,TRBV11-2,TRBJ1-1,few,CASSLVLYTVNTEVFF,TGTGCCAGCAGCTTAGTGTTATACACCGTGAACACTGAAGTTTTCTTT